These 10 T cell receptor beta chains were sequenced from one sample in a study of T cell responses to AZD1222 COVID-19 vaccine. Clones were read by immunoSEQ multiplex PCR, and TCRdb kept only the in-frame ones, dropping some. Here the sample spans tens of thousands of clones, about 74% being singletons. Source: peripheral blood, taken on day 0 of AZD1222 vaccination. These receptors came from an adult in good health.

The chain is built from TRBV18 and TRBJ2-3; no firm D call. Deletions cut 6 bases from V and 4 bases from J, with 14 bases between. The CDR3 is made up of 14 amino acids. Germline V gene data show CDR1 as KGHSH and CDR2 as LQKENI. The CDR3 loop is CASSPDLNSDTQYF. The CDR3 DNA follows: TGTGCCAGCTCTCCGGACCTCAACTCAGATACGCAGTATTTT.

The V call is TRBV5-1, the J call TRBJ2-2; 8 nucleotides agree with TRBD1. Per germline, CDR1 SGHRS and CDR2 YFSETQ. The trim removed 4 bases at V and 5 bases at J, leaving 7 bases unmatched. The CDR3 consists of 15 residues. The CDR3 nucleotides read TGCGCCAGCAGCGAGGACAGGGTGGGGACCGGGGAGCTGTTTTTT. Amino acids: CASSEDRVGTGELFF. Full variable domain (outside the CDR3, taken from reference TRBV5-1 and TRBJ2-2): KAGVTQTPRYLIKTRGQQVTLSCSPISGHRSVSWYQQTPGQGLQFLFEYFSETQRNKGNFPGRFSGRQFSNSRSEMNVSTLELGDSALYLCASSEDRVGTGELFFGEGSRLTVL.

V and J are TRBV27 and TRBJ1-2, with 8 bases aligning to TRBD1. CDR1 is MNHEY and CDR2 is SMNVEV in the germline V gene (reference sequence). CDR3 length: 13 amino acids. V dropped 8 bases and J dropped 4; count of bases not matched to a gene: 6. CDR3 DNA sequence: TGTGCCAGCCGTCATGGACAGGGCTATGGCTACACCTTC. Amino acid sequence: CASRHGQGYGYTF.

This clone was detected only a few times. CDR3 nucleotide sequence: TGTGCCAGCAGTTCACGGACAGGGGGCTTCTATGGCTACACCTTC. This translates into CASSSRTGGFYGYTF. The genes are TRBV28 and TRBJ1-2; TRBD1 matches at 11 bases. With 4 bases clipped from V and 4 bases from J, the junction kept 5 bases outside the gene matches. CDR3 length: 15 residues. Germline V gene lookup returns CDR1 MDHEN and CDR2 SYDVKM.

The chain has TRBV27 and TRBJ2-1, with 10 positions matching TRBD1. Germline lookup yields CDR1 MNHEY and CDR2 SMNVEV (reference sequence). This CDR3 spans 15 amino acids. V dropped 5 bases and J dropped 2; count of bases not matched to a gene: 3. Here the CDR3 DNA reads TGTGCCAGCAGTGTCGACAGGGGGCCCTACAATGAGCAGTTCTTC. Residues: CASSVDRGPYNEQFF.

The chain is built from TRBV5-4 and TRBJ2-5; TRBD1 matches at 8 bases. V trimming: 1 base; J trimming: 2 bases; junction bases outside the gene matches: 4. The CDR3 covers 15 residues. Germline lookup yields CDR1 SGHNT and CDR2 YYREEE (reference sequence). The CDR3 protein is CASSLRRQGQETQYF. CDR3 DNA sequence: TGTGCCAGCAGCTTGAGGCGACAGGGGCAAGAGACCCAGTACTTC.

This clone was seen just once. The genes are TRBV30 and TRBJ1-2, with D tentatively TRBD1 (5 bases). Between the trimmed V and J ends, which lost 2 bases and 5 bases, there was a span of 12 bases. CDR1 is GTSNPN and CDR2 is SVGIG in the germline V gene (reference sequence). The CDR3 extends over 13 amino acids. CDR3: CAWSLGVLYGYTF. The DNA for the CDR3 is TGTGCCTGGAGTTTAGGGGTACTATATGGCTACACCTTC.

The chain combines TRBV6-4 with TRBJ1-3, with 10 nucleotides matching TRBD1. The V gene end was trimmed by 10 bases and the J gene end by 1 base; junction bases not matched to a gene: 4. This CDR3 has 14 residues. Per the germline V gene, CDR1 is MRHNA and CDR2 is SNTAGT. CDR3 DNA sequence: TGTGCCACCCTGGACAGGGGGTCTGGAAACACCATATATTTT. It codes for CATLDRGSGNTIYF.

V and J are TRBV2 and TRBJ1-5; the D is unclear. V gave up 4 bases and J gave up 10 bases, with 20 bases separating them. The CDR3 contains 15 residues. Germline V gene lookup returns CDR1 SNHLY and CDR2 FYNNEI. This chain's CDR3 is CASSGAVGRNEPQHF. In DNA, the CDR3 is TGTGCCAGCAGTGGGGCGGTTGGGCGAAATGAACCCCAGCATTTT.

V is TRBV28 and J is TRBJ2-5; no firm D call. The CDR3 has 12 residues. The germline V gene has CDR1 MDHEN and CDR2 SYDVKM. The V gene lost 5 bases and the J gene lost 1 base, with 5 bases spanning the gap. In nucleotides, the CDR3 is TGTGCCAGCAGTAGCGCCCAAGAGACCCAGTACTTC. Translated, it gives CASSSAQETQYF.